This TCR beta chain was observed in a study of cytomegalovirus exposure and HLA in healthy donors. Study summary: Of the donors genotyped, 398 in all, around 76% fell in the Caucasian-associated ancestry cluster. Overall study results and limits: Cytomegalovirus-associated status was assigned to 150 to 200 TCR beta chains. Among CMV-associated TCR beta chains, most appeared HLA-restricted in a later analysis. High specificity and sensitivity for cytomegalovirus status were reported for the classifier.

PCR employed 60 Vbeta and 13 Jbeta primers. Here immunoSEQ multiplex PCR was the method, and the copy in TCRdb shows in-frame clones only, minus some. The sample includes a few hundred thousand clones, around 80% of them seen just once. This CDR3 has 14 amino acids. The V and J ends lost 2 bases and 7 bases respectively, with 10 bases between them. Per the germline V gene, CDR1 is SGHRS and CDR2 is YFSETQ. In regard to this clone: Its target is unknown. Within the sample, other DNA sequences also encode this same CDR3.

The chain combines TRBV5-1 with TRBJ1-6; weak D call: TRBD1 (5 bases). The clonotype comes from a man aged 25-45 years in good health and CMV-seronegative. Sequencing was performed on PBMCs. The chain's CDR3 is CASSFGQGNSPLHF. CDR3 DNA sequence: TGCGCCAGCAGCTTCGGCCAGGGCAATTCACCCCTCCACTTT. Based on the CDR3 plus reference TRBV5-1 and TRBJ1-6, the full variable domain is KAGVTQTPRYLIKTRGQQVTLSCSPISGHRSVSWYQQTPGQGLQFLFEYFSETQRNKGNFPGRFSGRQFSNSRSEMNVSTLELGDSALYLCASSFGQGNSPLHFGNGTRLTVT.